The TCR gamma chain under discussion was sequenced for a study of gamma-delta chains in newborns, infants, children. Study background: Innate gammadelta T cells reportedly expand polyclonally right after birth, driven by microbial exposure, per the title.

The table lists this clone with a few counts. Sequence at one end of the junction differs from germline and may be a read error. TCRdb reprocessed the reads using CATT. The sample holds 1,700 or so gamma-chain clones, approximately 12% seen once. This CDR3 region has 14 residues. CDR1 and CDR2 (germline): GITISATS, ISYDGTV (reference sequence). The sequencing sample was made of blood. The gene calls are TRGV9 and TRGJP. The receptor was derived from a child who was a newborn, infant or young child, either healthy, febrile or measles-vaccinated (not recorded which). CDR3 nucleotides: TGCGCCTTGTGGAATTGGATGGGCAAAAAAATCAAGGTATTT. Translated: CALWNWMGKKIKVF.